One sample yielded the 30 T cell receptor beta chains listed below, sequenced in a study of human T cells and chemical hapten exposure. TCRdb passed the RACE reads through MiXCR, listing each CDR3 protein once. There are more than 45,000 distinct CDR3 sequences in the sample; roughly 12% occur only once, and roughly 2.4% lies in the top ten. Time point described: patch test 3, about 24 weeks after DPC sensitization. Treatment here: therapeutic diphenylcyclopropenone sensitization with weekly scalp DPC. The sequences come from whole blood, collected in connection with sensitization to the hapten diphenylcyclopropenone (DPC). Receptor source: a man aged 25-40 years with alopecia areata. Some clones in this sample may be carry-over from other donors' samples.

Sample share makes this clonotype medium-sized. The chain carries TRBV6-2 or TRBV6-3 and TRBJ2-6; no clear D gene. Germline V CDR1 and CDR2: MNHEY, SVGEGT. The CDR3 is made up of 14 amino acids. Trimming took off 5 bases at V and 0 bases at J, with 5 bases between the two ends. CDR3 sequence (DNA): TGTGCCAGCAGTCTGGACTCTGGGGCCAACGTCCTGACTTTC. The encoded protein is CASSLDSGANVLTF.

This clonotype occurred many times. The J gene is TRBJ1-3, the V gene TRBV7-2; D is undetermined. From germline, CDR1 is SGHTA and CDR2 FQGNSA. The CDR3 consists of 16 residues. V was clipped by 5 bases and J by 4 bases, with 18 bases between them. The CDR3 DNA follows: TGTGCCAGCAGCGACAATCCCGGCCGGACCGGAAACACCATATATTTT. This encodes CASSDNPGRTGNTIYF. The whole variable domain, remainder taken from reference TRBV7-2 and TRBJ1-3, is GAGVSQSPSNKVTEKGKDVELRCDPISGHTALYWYRQSLGQGLEFLIYFQGNSAPDKSGLPSDRFSAERTGGSVSTLTIQRTQQEDSAVYLCASSDNPGRTGNTIYFGEGSWLTVV.

This clonotype was seen only a few times. The J gene is TRBJ2-6, the V gene TRBV10-3, with 9 bases aligning to TRBD1. Per the germline V gene, CDR1 is ENHRY and CDR2 is SYGVKD. Trimming removed 3 bases from V and 2 bases from J; junction bases left unmatched: 8. The CDR3 totals 18 residues. The CDR3 DNA reads TGTGCCATCAGTGACCCAAGGGGACAGGGCGCTGGGGCCAACGTCCTGACTTTC. Protein: CAISDPRGQGAGANVLTF.

This clonotype was found many times. This chain links TRBV18 with TRBJ2-2; D perhaps matches TRBD1 (5 bases). CDR3 length: 15 amino acids. V lost 2 bases and J lost 6, with 13 bases in between. CDR1 and CDR2 from the germline V gene are KGHSH and LQKENI. The CDR3 loop is CASSPSQGRSGELFF. The CDR3 coding sequence is TGTGCCAGCTCACCATCTCAGGGAAGATCCGGGGAGCTGTTTTTT.

This clonotype was detected only a few times. The rearrangement links TRBV28 to TRBJ1-5; 7 bases agree with TRBD1. Germline CDR1 reads MDHEN; CDR2 reads SYDVKM. The CDR3 covers 15 residues. After removal of 5 bases from V and 7 bases from J, the junction contained 11 bases not matched to a gene. CDR3 in amino acids: CASSLVTGRNQPQHF. CDR3 in DNA: TGTGCCAGCAGTCTTGTGACAGGGAGGAACCAGCCCCAGCATTTT.

V usage is TRBV6-1 and J usage is TRBJ2-3, with unresolved D. This CDR3 contains 13 residues. Germline V gives CDR1 MNHNS, CDR2 SASEGT. Trimming removed 7 bases from V and 4 bases from J, with 12 bases in between. CDR3 loop: CASNYGIADTQYF. The CDR3 DNA is TGTGCCAGCAATTACGGAATCGCAGATACGCAGTATTTT.

On this clonotype: The CDR3 carries no conserved terminal phenylalanine or tryptophan, so it likely arises from a read error. The chain is built from TRBV14 and TRBJ2-7, with D perhaps given as TRBD1 or TRBD2 (6 bases each). This CDR3 region has 13 residues. Trimming took 4 bases from V and 7 from J, leaving 14 bases between them. CDR1 SGHDN and CDR2 FVKESK come from the germline V gene. The CDR3 region has the DNA TGTGCCAGCAGCCCGAGGGGGGCGAGGGAGCAGTACTGC. Translated, it gives CASSPRGAREQYC.

This clonotype has a count of ten or more. The gene calls are TRBV5-1 and TRBJ1-1, with 7 nucleotides matching TRBD1. Trimming took 3 bases from V and 0 from J; bases not matched to a gene: 5. Per the germline V gene, CDR1 is SGHRS and CDR2 is YFSETQ. The CDR3 sequence is 15 residues long. This chain's CDR3 is CASSSGQDMNTEAFF. CDR3 nucleotide sequence: TGCGCCAGCAGCTCCGGACAGGACATGAACACTGAAGCTTTCTTT. The full variable domain, its missing parts supplied by reference TRBV5-1 and TRBJ1-1, is KAGVTQTPRYLIKTRGQQVTLSCSPISGHRSVSWYQQTPGQGLQFLFEYFSETQRNKGNFPGRFSGRQFSNSRSEMNVSTLELGDSALYLCASSSGQDMNTEAFFGQGTRLTVV.

In this sample, this clonotype turned up many times. The chain uses TRBV25-1 and TRBJ2-6; D gene unclear. CDR1 is MGHDK, CDR2 SYGVNS, per germline. Trimming stripped 7 bases from V and 2 bases from J, with 12 bases between. CDR3 size: 15 residues. This CDR3 is CASTVDATGANVLTF. The DNA of the CDR3 is TGTGCCAGCACCGTGGACGCGACTGGGGCCAACGTCCTGACTTTC. The entire variable domain, with the rest obtained from reference TRBV25-1 and TRBJ2-6, is as follows: EADIYQTPRYLVIGTGKKITLECSQTMGHDKMYWYQQDPGMELHLIHYSYGVNSTEKGDLSSESTVSRIRTEHFPLTLESARPSHTSQYLCASTVDATGANVLTFGAGSRLTVL.

In this sample, this clonotype turned up many times. V usage is TRBV5-6 and J usage is TRBJ2-7; D is ambiguous. V was pared by 1 base and J by 3 bases, with 5 bases between. This CDR3 is built from 12 residues. Germline CDR1 SGHDT, CDR2 YYEEEE. The CDR3 is CASSLSVYEQYF. DNA for the CDR3: TGTGCCAGCAGCTTGAGTGTCTACGAGCAGTACTTC.

This clonotype was detected a few times. The chain uses TRBV5-4 and TRBJ2-1; D is possibly TRBD2 (6 bases). V was clipped by 2 bases and J by 6 bases, with 12 bases between them. The CDR3 is 14 residues long. Germline V gene data show CDR1 as SGHNT and CDR2 as YYREEE (reference sequence). CDR3 loop: CASSFTKEGNEQFF. CDR3 bases: TGTGCCAGCAGCTTCACCAAGGAGGGCAATGAGCAGTTCTTC. The whole variable domain, remainder taken from reference TRBV5-4 and TRBJ2-1, is ETGVTQSPTHLIKTRGQQVTLRCSSQSGHNTVSWYQQALGQGPQFIFQYYREEENGRGNFPPRFSGLQFPNYSSELNVNALELDDSALYLCASSFTKEGNEQFFGPGTRLTVL.

The rearrangement uses TRBV7-6 and TRBJ1-1, with 8 bases identical to TRBD1. The V and J ends lost 3 bases and 4 bases, in that order; junction bases with no gene match: 7. This CDR3 is 15 amino acids long. Germline V gives CDR1 SGHVS, CDR2 FNYEAQ. The CDR3 protein is CASSFPRGLSTEAFF. CDR3 DNA sequence: TGTGCCAGCAGCTTCCCCAGGGGGCTTAGCACTGAAGCTTTCTTT.

This chain uses TRBV18 with TRBJ1-1; D not resolved. V was clipped by 3 bases and J by 5 bases, with 7 bases between them. The CDR3 has 12 residues. Germline CDR1 reads KGHSH; CDR2 reads LQKENI. The CDR3: CASSPPNTEAFF. As DNA, the CDR3 is TGTGCCAGCTCACCGCCCAATACTGAAGCTTTCTTT. Complete variable domain (other parts from reference TRBV18 and TRBJ1-1): NAGVMQNPRHLVRRRGQEARLRCSPMKGHSHVYWYRQLPEEGLKFMVYLQKENIIDESGMPKERFSAEFPKEGPSILRIQQVVRGDSAAYFCASSPPNTEAFFGQGTRLTVV.

The chain joins TRBV5-1 to TRBJ1-1; D perhaps matches TRBD1 (5 bases). This CDR3 is 15 amino acids long. Germline V gene sequence: CDR1 SGHRS, CDR2 YFSETQ. V lost 2 bases, J lost 1 base, and 12 bases lay in between. The DNA for the CDR3 is TGCGCCAGCAGCTTCCGGGACGGGGCGAACACTGAAGCTTTCTTT. Translation gives CASSFRDGANTEAFF. Full variable domain (remainder filled in from reference TRBV5-1 and TRBJ1-1): KAGVTQTPRYLIKTRGQQVTLSCSPISGHRSVSWYQQTPGQGLQFLFEYFSETQRNKGNFPGRFSGRQFSNSRSEMNVSTLELGDSALYLCASSFRDGANTEAFFGQGTRLTVV.

This clonotype was found many times. The V gene is TRBV7-6, the J gene TRBJ1-2, with D possibly being TRBD1 (5 bases). V lost 1 base, J lost 2 bases, and 14 bases lay in between. Looked up from germline, CDR1 is SGHVS and CDR2 is FNYEAQ. This CDR3 has 16 residues. CDR3 in amino acids: CASSLVPGTGNYGYTF. The CDR3 DNA is TGTGCCAGCAGCTTAGTCCCCGGGACGGGCAACTATGGCTACACCTTC.

This clonotype was observed a handful of times. The chain recombines TRBV5-1 with TRBJ2-7; 7 bases agree with TRBD2. J gave up 4 bases and V 0 bases, and 4 bases lay outside the gene matches. CDR1 and CDR2 (germline): SGHRS, YFSETQ. The CDR3 has 14 residues. CDR3 protein: CASSLGTRFYEQYF. Here the CDR3 DNA reads TGCGCCAGCAGCTTGGGGACTAGATTTTACGAGCAGTACTTC.

The chain recombines TRBV4-2 with TRBJ2-5; D not certain. V was clipped by 0 bases and J by 4 bases, with 12 bases between them. Germline CDR1 is LGHNA and CDR2 is YNFKEQ. This CDR3 is 15 amino acids long. CDR3 protein: CASSQDLGLPETQYF. CDR3 bases: TGTGCCAGCAGCCAAGATCTGGGCCTCCCAGAGACCCAGTACTTC.

In its sample, this clonotype was seen a few times. The CDR3 here is CASSRLAGLYNEQFF. The CDR3 DNA reads as TGTGCCAGTAGTAGGCTAGCGGGGTTATACAATGAGCAGTTCTTC. This chain uses TRBV19 with TRBJ2-1; 9 positions match TRBD2. The CDR3 sequence is 15 residues long. Trimming took 4 bases from V and 4 from J; bases not matched to a gene: 5. CDR1 LNHDA and CDR2 SQIVND come from the germline V gene (reference sequence).

This clonotype came up many times. The V call is TRBV4-2, the J call TRBJ2-7; D may be TRBD1 (6 bases). The CDR3 runs to 13 residues. CDR1 is LGHNA, CDR2 YNFKEQ, per germline. V was cut by 4 bases and J by 2 bases, with 9 bases left in between. The CDR3 nucleotides are TGTGCCAGCAGCCCTAACAGGGCCTACGAGCAGTACTTC. Encoded protein: CASSPNRAYEQYF.

The V gene is TRBV7-9, the J gene TRBJ1-1; no definite D call. V dropped 3 bases and J dropped 4 bases, with 12 bases sitting between them. CDR1 and CDR2 from the germline V gene are SEHNR and FQNEAQ (reference sequence). The CDR3 spans 14 residues. The CDR3 sequence: CASSLEGLSTEAFF. For the CDR3, the DNA is TGTGCCAGCAGCTTGGAAGGTTTGAGCACTGAAGCTTTCTTT. Combining the CDR3 with reference TRBV7-9 and TRBJ1-1 gives the whole variable domain DTGVSQNPRHKITKRGQNVTFRCDPISEHNRLYWYRQTLGQGPEFLTYFQNEAQLEKSRLLSDRFSAERPKGSFSTLEIQRTEQGDSAMYLCASSLEGLSTEAFFGQGTRLTVV.

V gene TRBV25-1 combines with J gene TRBJ1-4; D might be TRBD1 (5 bases). The V and J ends lost 6 bases and 10 bases respectively, with 18 bases between them. The germline V gene encodes CDR1 MGHDK and CDR2 SYGVNS. This CDR3 region has 14 residues. CDR3 nucleotide sequence: TGTGCCAGCAGGGAGGGACGGGACGCGGGAAAACTGTTTTTT. It specifies CASREGRDAGKLFF.

There are a few counts of this clonotype. The rearrangement uses TRBV7-3 and TRBJ1-3; D possibly corresponds to TRBD1 (5 bases). This CDR3 has 14 amino acids. The V gene's germline CDR1 is SGHTA and CDR2 FQGTGA. Trimming stripped 8 bases from V and 3 bases from J, with 14 bases between. CDR3 amino acids: CASGGREVGNTIYF. The CDR3 DNA is TGTGCCAGCGGTGGCAGGGAAGTTGGAAACACCATATATTTT.

This clonotype was detected many times. The CDR3 DNA is TGTGCCAGCACCCAGTTCCTAGATCTCTCCTACAATGAGCAGTTCTTC. As protein: CASTQFLDLSYNEQFF. The rearrangement uses TRBV7-9 and TRBJ2-1; D remains unclear. The CDR3 loop spans 16 amino acids. Trimming removed 7 bases from V and 0 bases from J, with 16 bases in between. The V gene's germline CDR1 is SEHNR and CDR2 FQNEAQ (reference sequence).

As to this clonotype: Germline and junction disagree at one end, which may indicate a read error. The V and J genes are TRBV30 and TRBJ1-2, with 7 bases matching TRBD1. The CDR3 sequence is 13 residues long. Germline assignment: CDR1 GTSNPN and CDR2 SVGIG (reference sequence). The CDR3 sequence is CARSETGRYGYTF. CDR3 nucleotides: TGTGCCAGGAGTGAGACAGGGCGATATGGCTACACCTTC. The variable domain in full, completed from reference TRBV30 and TRBJ1-2, reads SQTIHQWPATLVQPVGSPLSLECTVEGTSNPNLYWYRQAAGRGLQLLFYSVGIGQISSEVPQNLSASRPQDRQFILSSKKLLLSDSGFYLCARSETGRYGYTFGSGTRLTVV.

This clonotype was observed many times. At one end the junction does not follow the germline gene, possibly because of a read error. The V and J genes are TRBV19 and TRBJ2-7; 8 bases line up with TRBD1. This CDR3 has 14 residues. Germline loops: CDR1 LNHDA, CDR2 SQIVND (reference sequence). In nucleotides, the CDR3 is TGTGCCAGCAGTACAGGACAGGGATCCTACGAGCAGTACTTC. Amino acids: CASSTGQGSYEQYF. Full variable domain (missing parts from reference TRBV19 and TRBJ2-7): DGGITQSPKYLFRKEGQNVTLSCEQNLNHDAMYWYRQDPGQGLRLIYYSQIVNDFQKGDIAEGYSVSREKKESFPLTVTSAQKNPTAFYLCASSTGQGSYEQYFGPGTRLTVT.

Of note for this clonotype: This could be a read error, since a much larger clone is one nucleotide away. The chain joins TRBV7-9 to TRBJ2-5; possibly TRBD1 for D (6 bases). This CDR3 spans 13 amino acids. Per the germline V gene, CDR1 is SEHNR and CDR2 is FQNEAQ (reference sequence). Written as DNA, the CDR3 is TGTGCCGGCAGCTGGGACACCCAAGAGACCCAGTACTTC. Encoded protein: CAGSWDTQETQYF.

This clonotype was picked up many times. V and J are TRBV5-3 and TRBJ1-5; TRBD1 agrees at 8 bases. TRBV5-3 is classed as an ORF, of uncertain function. The CDR3 has 17 amino acids. V dropped 0 bases and J dropped 3; count of bases not matched to a gene: 8. Written as DNA, the CDR3 is TGTGCCAGAAGCTTGGCGAATGGACAGGGCGACAATCAGCCCCAGCATTTT. Translated, it gives CARSLANGQGDNQPQHF.

This clonotype showed up many times. The chain recombines TRBV19 with TRBJ2-7; D may be TRBD2 (5 bases). From germline, CDR1 is LNHDA and CDR2 SQIVND (reference sequence). V was trimmed by 6 bases and J by 3 bases, leaving 12 bases between them. The CDR3 is 13 residues long. CDR3 DNA sequence: TGTGCCAGTAGCCCCCGGACTGACTACGAGCAGTACTTC. Its protein is CASSPRTDYEQYF.

V usage is TRBV30 and J usage is TRBJ1-1; D is possibly TRBD1 (5 bases). Germline V gives CDR1 GTSNPN, CDR2 SVGIG (reference sequence). V was shortened by 3 bases and J by 11 bases, with 10 bases between the two germline ends. This CDR3 has 10 residues. DNA of the CDR3: TGTGCCTGGAGAAATACAGGCGCTTTCTTT. As protein: CAWRNTGAFF.

In the case of this clonotype: A much larger clone differs from this one at a single base, so this may be a read error. The CDR3 DNA is TGTGCCATCAGCGGCTCCAGGAGAAGCACAGATACGCAGTATTTT. It translates to CAISGSRRSTDTQYF. V usage is TRBV10-3 and J usage is TRBJ2-3; D gene unclear. Trimming took off 6 bases at V and 0 bases at J, with 13 bases between the two ends. The CDR3 runs to 15 residues. Germline CDR1 ENHRY, CDR2 SYGVKD.